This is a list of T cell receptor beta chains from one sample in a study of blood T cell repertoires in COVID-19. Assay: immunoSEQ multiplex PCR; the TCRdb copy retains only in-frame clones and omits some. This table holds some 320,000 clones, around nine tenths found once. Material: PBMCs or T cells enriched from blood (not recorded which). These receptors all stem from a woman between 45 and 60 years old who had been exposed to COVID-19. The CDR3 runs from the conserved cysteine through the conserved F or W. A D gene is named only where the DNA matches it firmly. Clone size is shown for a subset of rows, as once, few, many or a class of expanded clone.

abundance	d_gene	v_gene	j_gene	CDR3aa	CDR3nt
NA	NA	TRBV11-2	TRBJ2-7	CASSLEVAAYEQYF	TGTGCCAGCAGCTTAGAAGTGGCAGCCTACGAGCAGTACTTC
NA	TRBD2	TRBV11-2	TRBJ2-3	CASSPGLVYRDTQYF	TGTGCCAGCAGCCCGGGACTAGTTTATCGGGATACGCAGTATTTT
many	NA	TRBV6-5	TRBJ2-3	CASSSNTAGTDTQYF	TGTGCCAGCAGCTCCAACACCGCTGGCACAGATACGCAGTATTTT
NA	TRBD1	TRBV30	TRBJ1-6	CAWTTGGSYNSPLHF	TGTGCCTGGACTACAGGGGGCTCCTATAATTCACCCCTCCACTTT
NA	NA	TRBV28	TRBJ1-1	CASSLAGGNTEAFF	TGTGCCAGCAGTTTAGCAGGTGGGAACACTGAAGCTTTCTTT
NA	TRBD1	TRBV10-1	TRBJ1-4	CASSEDRVGEKLFF	TGCGCCAGCAGCGAGGACAGGGTAGGTGAAAAACTGTTTTTT
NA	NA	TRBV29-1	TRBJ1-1	CSVDGQRESTEAFF	TGCAGCGTCGACGGACAGCGCGAGAGCACTGAAGCTTTCTTT
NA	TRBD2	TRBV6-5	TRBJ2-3	CATKFSGGGDTQYF	TGTGCCACCAAATTTAGCGGGGGCGGGGATACGCAGTATTTT
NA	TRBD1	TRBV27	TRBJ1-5	CASSAYRGSNQPQHF	TGTGCCAGCAGTGCCTACAGGGGGAGCAATCAGCCCCAGCATTTT
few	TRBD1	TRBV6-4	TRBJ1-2	CASSPDRDYGYTF	TGTGCCAGCAGTCCGGACAGGGACTATGGCTACACCTTC
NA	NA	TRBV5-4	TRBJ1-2	CASSLEPTLNYGYTF	TGTGCCAGCAGCTTGGAGCCTACCCTTAACTATGGCTACACCTTC
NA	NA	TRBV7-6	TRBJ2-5	CASSLGGKQETQYF	TGTGCCAGCAGCTTAGGGGGCAAACAAGAGACCCAGTACTTC
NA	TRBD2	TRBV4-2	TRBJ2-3	CASSQVAGGRTDTQYF	TGTGCCAGCAGCCAAGTAGCGGGGGGGAGGACAGATACGCAGTATTTT
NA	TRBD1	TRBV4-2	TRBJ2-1	CASSQTGGSEQFF	TGTGCCAGCAGCCAAACAGGGGGCAGTGAGCAGTTCTTC
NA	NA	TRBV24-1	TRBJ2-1	CATSDGGNNEQFF	TGTGCCACCAGTGATGGGGGGAACAATGAGCAGTTCTTC
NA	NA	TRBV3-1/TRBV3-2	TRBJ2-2	CASSHWGANTGELFF	TGTGCCAGCAGCCATTGGGGGGCGAACACCGGGGAGCTGTTTTTT
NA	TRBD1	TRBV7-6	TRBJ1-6	CASSLMTGKDSPLHF	TGTGCCAGCAGCTTAATGACAGGGAAGGATTCACCCCTCCACTTT
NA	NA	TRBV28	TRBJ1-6	CASSLRVLGGNSPLHF	TGTGCCAGCAGTCTCAGGGTATTGGGTGGTAATTCACCCCTCCACTTT
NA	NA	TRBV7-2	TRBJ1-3	CASSFRESGNTIYF	TGTGCCAGCAGCTTTCGGGAGTCTGGAAACACCATATATTTT
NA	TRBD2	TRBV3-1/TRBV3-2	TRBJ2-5	CASSRGGTGETQYF	TGTGCCAGCAGCCGGGGGGGGACGGGGGAGACCCAGTACTTC
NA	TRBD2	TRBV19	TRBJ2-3	CASSFRSGGTDTQYF	TGTGCCAGTAGTTTCCGCAGCGGGGGCACAGATACGCAGTATTTT
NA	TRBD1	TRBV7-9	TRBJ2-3	CASSLSGGLGPDTQYF	TGTGCCAGCAGCTTGTCAGGGGGTTTGGGCCCAGATACGCAGTATTTT
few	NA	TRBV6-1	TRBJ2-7	CASSEAPQGGEQYF	TGTGCCAGCAGTGAAGCACCTCAGGGGGGCGAGCAGTACTTC
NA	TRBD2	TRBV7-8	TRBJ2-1	CASGWGGGGYNEQFF	TGTGCCAGCGGTTGGGGCGGGGGAGGCTACAATGAGCAGTTCTTC
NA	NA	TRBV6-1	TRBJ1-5	CASSEAPRGSGNQPQHF	TGTGCCAGCAGTGAAGCGCCAAGGGGCTCGGGCAATCAGCCCCAGCATTTT
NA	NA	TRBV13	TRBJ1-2	CASSLKGVDGYTF	TGTGCCAGCAGCCTAAAGGGGGTAGATGGCTACACCTTC
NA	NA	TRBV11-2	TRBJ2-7	CASSLTGTNPSYEQYF	TGTGCCAGCAGCTTGACCGGGACAAACCCCTCCTACGAGCAGTACTTC
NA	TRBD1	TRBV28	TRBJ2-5	CASSGGQGQTQYF	TGTGCCAGCAGTGGCGGACAGGGACAGACCCAGTACTTC
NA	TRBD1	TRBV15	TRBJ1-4	CATSTMTGRSEKLFF	TGTGCCACCAGCACTATGACAGGGCGGTCTGAAAAACTGTTTTTT
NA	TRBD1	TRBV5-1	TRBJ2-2	CASSKRTGGAGTGELFF	TGCGCCAGCAGTAAACGGACAGGGGGCGCAGGCACCGGGGAGCTGTTTTTT
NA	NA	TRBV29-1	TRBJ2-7	CSVEVLDRDYEQYF	TGCAGCGTTGAAGTCCTGGACAGAGACTACGAGCAGTACTTC
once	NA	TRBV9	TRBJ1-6	CASSVAGQYNSPLHF	TGTGCCAGCAGCGTAGCAGGACAGTATAATTCACCCCTCCACTTT
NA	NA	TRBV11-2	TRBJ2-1	CASSLEGAFNEQFF	TGTGCCAGCAGCTTGGAGGGGGCCTTCAATGAGCAGTTCTTC
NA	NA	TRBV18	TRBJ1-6	CASSPGQRSPLHF	TGTGCCAGCTCACCAGGACAGCGTTCACCCCTCCACTTT
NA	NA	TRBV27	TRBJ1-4	CASSLGQGHEKLFF	TGTGCCAGCAGTTTAGGGCAGGGTCATGAAAAACTGTTTTTT
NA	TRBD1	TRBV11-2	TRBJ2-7	CASSLVSGTVPYEQYF	TGTGCCAGCAGCTTAGTCTCCGGGACAGTTCCCTACGAGCAGTACTTC
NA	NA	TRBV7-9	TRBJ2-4	CASSPETLAKNIQYF	TGTGCCAGCAGCCCCGAGACTCTAGCCAAAAACATTCAGTACTTC
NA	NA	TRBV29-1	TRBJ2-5	CSVEVNFQETQYF	TGCAGCGTTGAAGTAAATTTTCAAGAGACCCAGTACTTC
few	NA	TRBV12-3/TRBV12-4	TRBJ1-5	CASSYRAGPQHF	TGTGCCAGCAGTTACAGGGCAGGGCCCCAGCATTTT
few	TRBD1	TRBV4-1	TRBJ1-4	CASSQEVGGTAARRHEKLFF	TGCGCCAGCAGCCAAGAAGTCGGAGGGACAGCGGCGCGGAGGCATGAAAAACTGTTTTTT